This T cell receptor beta chain was documented in a study of CXCR3-negative and CXCR3-positive naive CD8 T cells. The CDR3 has 16 residues. Germline CDR1 and CDR2: SGDLS and YYNGEE. The TRB libraries of cDNA were built by UMI-labeled 5' RACE. TCRdb re-called the 5' RACE reads, yielding one record per CDR3 amino acid sequence without DNA. Its listing shows some 48,000 distinct CDR3 sequences. Turning to this clonotype: The antigen remains unidentified.

General observations from the study: Relative to memory CD8+ cells, whose diversity was much lower, both naive subsets had comparably high diversity. Naive CXCR3-negative and CXCR3-positive cells had similar TRBV-TRBJ usage; memory differed. Naive subsets expressed similar surface CD5; TRB CDR3 features served to infer TCR strength.

Naive CD8+ T cells showed CD45RO-CCR7+CD27+CD95-. The rearrangement links TRBV9 to TRBJ2-3; TCRdb indicates TRBD2, and absent DNA this call remains unverified. Sequenced: naive CXCR3- CD8+ T cells from blood. Sample subset: CD45RO-CCR7+CD27+CD95- naive CD8+ T cells lacking CXCR3 (TNR3-). The sequence derives from a human donor in good health. Some clones in this sample may be carry-over from other donors' samples. The CDR3 loop is CASSVGERGSTDTQYF.